Listed below are T cell receptor beta chains from one sample, sequenced in a study of T cell repertoires in cytomegalovirus infection. TCRdb reanalysed the reads using MiXCR and keeps one entry per CDR3 protein. The table lists around 250,000 distinct CDR3 sequences, around 15% of them singletons. The sample comprised CD8+ T cells from PBMCs. The receptor source for this set is a human donor in good health (CMV status not recorded). Some clones in this sample may be carry-over from other donors' samples. The CDR3 runs from the conserved cysteine through the conserved F or W. D genes are given only for firm matches. Clone size is given for some rows only: seen once, a few or many times, or a class if the clone is expanded.

v_gene	abundance	j_gene	d_gene	CDR3nt	CDR3aa
TRBV4-3	-	TRBJ1-2	-	TGCGCCAGCAGCCAAGAAGTCACAGGGCGCGGGTATGGCTACACCTTC	CASSQEVTGRGYGYTF
TRBV7-9	-	TRBJ2-7	-	TGTGCCAGCACTCGGTCCCCCTACGAGCAGTACTTC	CASTRSPYEQYF
TRBV29-1	-	TRBJ2-5	TRBD2	TGCAGCGTTGAAGATCGGGGGGGGTACACCACCCAGTACTTC	CSVEDRGGYTTQYF
TRBV20-1	few	TRBJ2-5	TRBD1	TGCAGTGCTAGAGACCGGGACAGGGCTCGTCAAGAGACCCAGTACTTC	CSARDRDRARQETQYF
TRBV12-3/TRBV12-4	few	TRBJ1-2	-	TGTGCCAGCAGAGTGGCGGGTATCGGCTATGGCTACACCTTC	CASRVAGIGYGYTF
TRBV7-2	many	TRBJ2-1	-	TGTGCCAGCAGCTTAAATAACATAGTCCGCCGGGTATCCAATGAGCAGTTCTTC	CASSLNNIVRRVSNEQFF
TRBV2	many	TRBJ2-1	TRBD1	TGTGCCAGCAGTGAAGGGACAGGGGGCACCTACAATGAGCAGTTCTTC	CASSEGTGGTYNEQFF
TRBV9	few	TRBJ2-1	TRBD2	TGTGCCAGCAGCGCTAGCGGGGTGGTCTACAATGAGCAGTTCTTC	CASSASGVVYNEQFF
TRBV7-6	few	TRBJ1-1	TRBD1	TGTGCCAGCAGCTTAGAACCGACAGGGGAGACTGAAGCTTTCTTT	CASSLEPTGETEAFF
TRBV19	many	TRBJ1-1	-	TGTGCCAGTAGTTCCCCGGGCACTGAAGCTTTCTTT	CASSSPGTEAFF
TRBV6-6	few	TRBJ1-1	-	TGTGCCAGCAGCCAACTGGGGGGCGAAGGCACTGAAGCTTTCTTT	CASSQLGGEGTEAFF
TRBV28	many	TRBJ2-7	TRBD1	TGTGCCAGCAGTCCACCCCGGGACAGACCCTACGAGCAGTACTTC	CASSPPRDRPYEQYF
TRBV2	few	TRBJ1-4	-	TGTGCCAGCAGGCTCTGGAGGGGGGAAAAACTGTTTTTT	CASRLWRGEKLFF
TRBV7-3	many	TRBJ1-1	-	TGTGCCAGCAGCTTAGTAGCAGGGACCACTGAAGCTTTCTTT	CASSLVAGTTEAFF
TRBV7-2	many	TRBJ1-1	-	TGTGCCAGCAGCTTAGGACAGATGACTAACACTGAAGCTTTCTTT	CASSLGQMTNTEAFF
TRBV6-5	-	TRBJ1-1	-	TGTGCCAGCAGCAACATAGTGGGGGGTGAAGCTTTCTTT	CASSNIVGGEAFF
TRBV7-6	few	TRBJ2-7	TRBD1	TGTGCCAGCAGCTTAGGGACAGGGGCGAGTGGAAGCGAGCAGTACTTC	CASSLGTGASGSEQYF
TRBV2	-	TRBJ1-4	-	TGTGCCAGCAGAGGCTCAGTAGGGGAAAAACTGTTTTTT	CASRGSVGEKLFF
TRBV27	few	TRBJ2-4	-	TGTGCCAGCAGTTTTAAAAACATTCAGTACTTC	CASSFKNIQYF
TRBV13	few	TRBJ2-7	TRBD1	TGTGCCAGCAGCTTACGACAGGGGCTAGCCTACGAGCAGTACTTC	CASSLRQGLAYEQYF
TRBV15	few	TRBJ2-2	-	TGTGCCACCAGCAGAGATGAAGCCTTCACCGGGGAGCTGTTTTTT	CATSRDEAFTGELFF
TRBV5-4	few	TRBJ2-2	-	TGTGCCAGCAGCTTGGGGTGGGCATCAGCGTACACCGGGGAGCTGTTTTTT	CASSLGWASAYTGELFF